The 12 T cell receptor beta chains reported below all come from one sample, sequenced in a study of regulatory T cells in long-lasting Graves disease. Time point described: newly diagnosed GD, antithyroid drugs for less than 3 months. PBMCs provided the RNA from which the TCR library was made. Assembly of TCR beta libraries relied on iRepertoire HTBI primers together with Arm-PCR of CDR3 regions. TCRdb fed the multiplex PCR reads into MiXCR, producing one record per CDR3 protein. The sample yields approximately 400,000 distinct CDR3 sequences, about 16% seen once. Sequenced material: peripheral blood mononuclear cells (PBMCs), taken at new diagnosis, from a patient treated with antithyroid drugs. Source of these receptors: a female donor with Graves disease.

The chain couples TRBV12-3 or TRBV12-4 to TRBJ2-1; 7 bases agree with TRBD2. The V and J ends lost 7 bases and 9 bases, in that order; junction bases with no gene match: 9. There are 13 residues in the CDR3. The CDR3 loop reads CASNSGGRGEQFF. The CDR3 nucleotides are TGTGCCAGCAATTCGGGCGGGAGAGGTGAGCAGTTCTTC.

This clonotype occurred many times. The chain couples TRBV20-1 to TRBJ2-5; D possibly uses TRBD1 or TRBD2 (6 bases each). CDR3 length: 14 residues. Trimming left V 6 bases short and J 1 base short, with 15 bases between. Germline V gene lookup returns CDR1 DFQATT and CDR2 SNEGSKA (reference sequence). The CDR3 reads CSAVVRGLQETQYF. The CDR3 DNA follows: TGCAGTGCCGTGGTCAGGGGACTCCAAGAGACCCAGTACTTC.

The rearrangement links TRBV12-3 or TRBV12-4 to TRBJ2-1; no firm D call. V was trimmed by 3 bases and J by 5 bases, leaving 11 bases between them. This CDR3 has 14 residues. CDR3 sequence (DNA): TGTGCCAGCAGTTTTTTGTCCGGCAACAATGAGCAGTTCTTC. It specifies CASSFLSGNNEQFF.

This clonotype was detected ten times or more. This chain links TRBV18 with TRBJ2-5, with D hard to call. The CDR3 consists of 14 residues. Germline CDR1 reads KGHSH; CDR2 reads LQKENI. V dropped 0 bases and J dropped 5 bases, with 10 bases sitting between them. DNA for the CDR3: TGTGCCAGCTCACCACCTTCGGGCCTGGAGACCCAGTACTTC. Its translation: CASSPPSGLETQYF.

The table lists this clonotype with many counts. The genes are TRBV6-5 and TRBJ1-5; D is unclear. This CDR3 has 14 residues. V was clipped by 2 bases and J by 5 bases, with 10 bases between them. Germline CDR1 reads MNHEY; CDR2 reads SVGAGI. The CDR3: CASSYGHSDQPQHF. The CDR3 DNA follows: TGTGCCAGCAGTTACGGGCATTCCGATCAGCCCCAGCATTTT.

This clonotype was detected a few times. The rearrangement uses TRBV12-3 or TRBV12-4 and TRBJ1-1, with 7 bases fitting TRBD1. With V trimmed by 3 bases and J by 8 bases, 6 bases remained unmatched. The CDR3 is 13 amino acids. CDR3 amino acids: CASSLGTVGEAFF. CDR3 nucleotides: TGTGCCAGCAGTTTGGGGACAGTTGGCGAAGCTTTCTTT.

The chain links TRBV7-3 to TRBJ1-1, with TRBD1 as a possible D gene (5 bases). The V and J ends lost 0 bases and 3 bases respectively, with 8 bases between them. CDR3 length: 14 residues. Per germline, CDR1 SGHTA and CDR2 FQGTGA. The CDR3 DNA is TGTGCCAGCAGCTTAACGGTGGGGGACACTGAAGCTTTCTTT. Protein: CASSLTVGDTEAFF. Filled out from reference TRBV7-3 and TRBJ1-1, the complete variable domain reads GAGVSQTPSNKVTEKGKYVELRCDPISGHTALYWYRQSLGQGPEFLIYFQGTGAADDSGLPNDRFFAVRPEGSVSTLKIQRTERGDSAVYLCASSLTVGDTEAFFGQGTRLTVV.

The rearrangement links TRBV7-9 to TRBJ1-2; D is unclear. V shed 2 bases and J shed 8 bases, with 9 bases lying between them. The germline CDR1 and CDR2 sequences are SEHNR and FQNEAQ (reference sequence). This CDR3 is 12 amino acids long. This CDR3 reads CASSLMERGYTF. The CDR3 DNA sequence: TGTGCCAGCAGCTTAATGGAACGGGGCTACACCTTC.

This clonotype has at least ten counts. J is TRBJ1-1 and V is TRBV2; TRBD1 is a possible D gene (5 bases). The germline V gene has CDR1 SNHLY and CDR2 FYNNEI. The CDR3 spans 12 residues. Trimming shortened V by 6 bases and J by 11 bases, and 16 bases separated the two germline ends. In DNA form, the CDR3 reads TGTGCCAGCAGACGGAGGGGTACTACGGCTTTCTTT. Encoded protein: CASRRRGTTAFF.

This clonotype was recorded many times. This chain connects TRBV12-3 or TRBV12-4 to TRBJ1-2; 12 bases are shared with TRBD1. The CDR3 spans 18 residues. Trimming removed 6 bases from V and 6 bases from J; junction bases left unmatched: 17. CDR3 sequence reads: CASSRGRDRGPLEDGYTF. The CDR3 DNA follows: TGTGCCAGCAGCCGGGGACGGGACAGGGGGCCACTGGAAGATGGCTACACCTTC.

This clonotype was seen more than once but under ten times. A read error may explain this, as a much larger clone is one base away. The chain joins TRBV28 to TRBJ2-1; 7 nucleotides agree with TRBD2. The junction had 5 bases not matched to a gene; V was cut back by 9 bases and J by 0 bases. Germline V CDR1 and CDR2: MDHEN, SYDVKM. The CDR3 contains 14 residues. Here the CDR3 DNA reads TGTGCCAGTTATGGCGGGAGCTCCTACAATGAGCAGTTCTTC. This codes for CASYGGSSYNEQFF. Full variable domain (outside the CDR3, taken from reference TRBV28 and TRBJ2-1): DVKVTQSSRYLVKRTGEKVFLECVQDMDHENMFWYRQDPGLGLRLIYFSYDVKMKEKGDIPEGYSVSREKKERFSLILESASTNQTSMYLCASYGGSSYNEQFFGPGTRLTVL.

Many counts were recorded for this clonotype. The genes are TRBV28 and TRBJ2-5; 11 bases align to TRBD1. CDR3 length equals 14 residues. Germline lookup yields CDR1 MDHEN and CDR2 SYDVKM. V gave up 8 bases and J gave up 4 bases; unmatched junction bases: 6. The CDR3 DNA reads TGTGCCAGCGGTGGGGACAGGGGGGCAGAGACCCAGTACTTC. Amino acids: CASGGDRGAETQYF.